This T cell receptor (beta chain) was recovered during a study of blood T cell repertoires in COVID-19. Across the whole study: T cells, B-cell-depleted T cells, or PBMCs supplied cDNA or gDNA.

V shed 7 bases and J shed 0 bases, with 21 bases lying between them. Per the germline V gene, CDR1 is LNHDA and CDR2 is SQIVND (reference sequence). This CDR3 is built from 18 residues. Researchers sorted participants into cohorts using their self-reported clinical history. Original analysis: Amplification of reference gene primers was used by the study to estimate nucleated cell counts. TCRdb keeps only in-frame clones here, not all; method: immunoSEQ multiplex PCR. For V, J and clone size, that table is used; D and trimming come from the DNA. Of about 400,000 clones in the sample, roughly 90% were seen once. This clone occurred a few times.

Source material: PBMCs or T cells enriched from blood (not recorded which). The chain links TRBV19 to TRBJ2-2; D is possibly TRBD2 (5 bases). This receptor was obtained from a woman in her 30s who had recovered from COVID-19. Here the CDR3 DNA reads TGTGCCAGTACCCTCTTTCCCTCTAGCCAAGCGAACACCGGGGAGCTGTTTTTT. Its translation: CASTLFPSSQANTGELFF.